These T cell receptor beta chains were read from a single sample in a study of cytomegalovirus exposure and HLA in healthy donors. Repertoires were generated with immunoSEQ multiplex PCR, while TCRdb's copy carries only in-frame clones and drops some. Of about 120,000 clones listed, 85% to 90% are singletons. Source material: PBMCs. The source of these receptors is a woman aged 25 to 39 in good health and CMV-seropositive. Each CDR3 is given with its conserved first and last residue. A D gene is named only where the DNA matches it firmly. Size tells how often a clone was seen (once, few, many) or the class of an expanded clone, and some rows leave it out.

CDR3 protein: CASRVTSGGYNEQFF; CDR3 DNA: TGTGCCAGCAGGGTGACTAGCGGAGGCTACAATGAGCAGTTCTTC; D gene: TRBD2; clone size: .; V gene: TRBV6-1; J gene: TRBJ2-1
CDR3 protein: CASSLRASGDLVPRSSTDTQYF; CDR3 DNA: TGTGCCAGCAGTTTGAGGGCTAGCGGGGACCTAGTCCCGAGATCTAGCACAGATACGCAGTATTTT; D gene: TRBD2; clone size: .; V gene: TRBV27; J gene: TRBJ2-3
CDR3 protein: CASSHRTGGTYEQYF; CDR3 DNA: TGTGCCAGCAGCCACCGGACAGGGGGGACCTACGAGCAGTACTTC; D gene: TRBD1; clone size: .; V gene: TRBV4-2; J gene: TRBJ2-7
CDR3 protein: CASSPGLGTYNEQFF; CDR3 DNA: TGCGCCAGCAGCCCGGGACTAGGAACCTACAATGAGCAGTTCTTC; D gene: TRBD2; clone size: .; V gene: TRBV5-1; J gene: TRBJ2-1
CDR3 protein: CASTSEQGLTDTQYF; CDR3 DNA: TGCGCCAGCACCTCGGAGCAGGGCCTTACAGATACGCAGTATTTT; D gene: .; clone size: once; V gene: TRBV5-1; J gene: TRBJ2-3
CDR3 protein: CASSRDSYEQYF; CDR3 DNA: TGTGCCAGCAGTCGGGACAGCTACGAGCAGTACTTC; D gene: TRBD1; clone size: .; V gene: TRBV28; J gene: TRBJ2-7
CDR3 protein: CASSFRLTGAGYNSPLHF; CDR3 DNA: TGTGCCAGCAGCTTCCGGCTCACAGGGGCTGGTTATAATTCACCCCTCCACTTT; D gene: TRBD1; clone size: .; V gene: TRBV7-2; J gene: TRBJ1-6
CDR3 protein: CASSQSAGGGETQYF; CDR3 DNA: TGTGCCAGCAGCCAATCAGCGGGGGGCGGCGAGACCCAGTACTTC; D gene: TRBD2; clone size: .; V gene: TRBV7-2; J gene: TRBJ2-5
CDR3 protein: CASSQDGVGGGSTDTQYF; CDR3 DNA: TGCGCCAGCAGCCAAGATGGGGTCGGGGGGGGGAGCACAGATACGCAGTATTTT; D gene: TRBD2; clone size: .; V gene: TRBV4-3; J gene: TRBJ2-3
CDR3 protein: CAWEPGGHGETQYF; CDR3 DNA: TGTGCCTGGGAGCCCGGGGGGCATGGGGAGACCCAGTACTTC; D gene: .; clone size: .; V gene: TRBV30; J gene: TRBJ2-5
CDR3 protein: CASRPRTRNEKLFF; CDR3 DNA: TGTGCCAGCAGGCCGAGGACAAGAAATGAAAAACTGTTTTTT; D gene: .; clone size: .; V gene: TRBV6-1; J gene: TRBJ1-4
CDR3 protein: CASQDRKNSPLHF; CDR3 DNA: TGTGCCAGCCAGGACAGAAAAAATTCACCCCTCCACTTT; D gene: .; clone size: .; V gene: TRBV19; J gene: TRBJ1-6
CDR3 protein: CASAKTTETQYF; CDR3 DNA: TGTGCCAGCGCAAAAACAACGGAGACCCAGTACTTC; D gene: .; clone size: .; V gene: TRBV18; J gene: TRBJ2-5
CDR3 protein: CASSLPNTGERNGYTF; CDR3 DNA: TGTGCCAGCAGCTTGCCCAACACAGGGGAGAGGAATGGCTACACCTTC; D gene: TRBD1; clone size: .; V gene: TRBV5-4; J gene: TRBJ1-2
CDR3 protein: CASSQRQQLSGNTIYF; CDR3 DNA: TGTGCCAGCAGCCAAAGACAGCAACTCTCTGGAAACACCATATATTTT; D gene: .; clone size: .; V gene: TRBV4-2; J gene: TRBJ1-3
CDR3 protein: CASSLGPRDRDEQYF; CDR3 DNA: TGCGCCAGCAGCTTAGGACCCAGGGATCGCGACGAGCAGTACTTC; D gene: .; clone size: .; V gene: TRBV5-1; J gene: TRBJ2-7
CDR3 protein: CASGSSGEETQYF; CDR3 DNA: TGTGCTAGTGGGTCCAGCGGGGAAGAGACCCAGTACTTC; D gene: TRBD2; clone size: few; V gene: TRBV12-5; J gene: TRBJ2-5
CDR3 protein: CASSANRGPYEQYF; CDR3 DNA: TGTGCCAGCAGTGCTAACAGGGGGCCCTACGAGCAGTACTTC; D gene: TRBD1; clone size: .; V gene: TRBV2; J gene: TRBJ2-7
CDR3 protein: CAISRDRGNYGYTF; CDR3 DNA: TGTGCCATCAGTAGGGACAGGGGGAACTATGGCTACACCTTC; D gene: TRBD1; clone size: .; V gene: TRBV10-3; J gene: TRBJ1-2
CDR3 protein: CASSQVSEGGYTF; CDR3 DNA: TGTGCCAGCAGCCAAGTGAGCGAGGGTGGCTACACCTTC; D gene: .; clone size: .; V gene: TRBV4-2; J gene: TRBJ1-2
CDR3 protein: CASSPRGQGAQDTEAFF; CDR3 DNA: TGTGCCAGCAGCCCGAGGGGACAGGGGGCGCAGGACACTGAAGCTTTCTTT; D gene: TRBD1; clone size: .; V gene: TRBV5-6; J gene: TRBJ1-1
CDR3 protein: CASSFDGGPGETQYF; CDR3 DNA: TGTGCCAGCAGCTTTGATGGAGGTCCGGGAGAGACCCAGTACTTC; D gene: .; clone size: .; V gene: TRBV7-9; J gene: TRBJ2-5
CDR3 protein: CASSLGLAGGELFF; CDR3 DNA: TGTGCCAGCAGCCTAGGACTAGCGGGAGGGGAGCTGTTTTTT; D gene: TRBD2; clone size: .; V gene: TRBV4-2; J gene: TRBJ2-2
CDR3 protein: CASSLDWRTDADDTQYF; CDR3 DNA: TGTGCCAGCAGCTTAGATTGGCGTACAGACGCAGATGATACGCAGTATTTT; D gene: .; clone size: .; V gene: TRBV7-9; J gene: TRBJ2-3
CDR3 protein: CASSYRDRNYGYTF; CDR3 DNA: TGTGCCAGCAGTTACCGGGACAGAAACTATGGCTACACCTTC; D gene: TRBD1; clone size: .; V gene: TRBV6-5; J gene: TRBJ1-2
CDR3 protein: CASSQEISSYEQYF; CDR3 DNA: TGCGCCAGCAGCCAAGAAATTAGCTCCTACGAGCAGTACTTC; D gene: .; clone size: .; V gene: TRBV4-1; J gene: TRBJ2-7
CDR3 protein: CASSDPGQGAYGYTF; CDR3 DNA: TGTGCCAGCAGTGACCCGGGACAGGGGGCGTATGGCTACACCTTC; D gene: TRBD1; clone size: .; V gene: TRBV27; J gene: TRBJ1-2
CDR3 protein: CASSQGMDYLALDF; CDR3 DNA: TGTGCCAGCAGCCAAGGAATGGACTACCTCGCTTTGGACTTC; D gene: .; clone size: .; V gene: TRBV4-2; J gene: TRBJ2-7
CDR3 protein: CAWSARGGSVGNQPQHF; CDR3 DNA: TGTGCCTGGAGTGCCAGAGGCGGTTCAGTAGGCAATCAGCCCCAGCATTTT; D gene: .; clone size: .; V gene: TRBV30; J gene: TRBJ1-5
CDR3 protein: CASSLAGLAERAYEQYF; CDR3 DNA: TGCGCCAGCAGCTTGGCCGGTCTAGCGGAGCGGGCCTACGAGCAGTACTTC; D gene: TRBD2; clone size: .; V gene: TRBV5-1; J gene: TRBJ2-7
CDR3 protein: CASSVRTSVGPNEQFF; CDR3 DNA: TGTGCCAGCAGCGTCCGGACTAGCGTGGGGCCCAATGAGCAGTTCTTC; D gene: TRBD2; clone size: .; V gene: TRBV9; J gene: TRBJ2-1
CDR3 protein: CASSWTSGGNEQYF; CDR3 DNA: TGTGCCAGCAGCTGGACTAGCGGGGGGAACGAGCAGTACTTC; D gene: TRBD2; clone size: .; V gene: TRBV5-5; J gene: TRBJ2-7
CDR3 protein: CASSESSGGSYNEQFF; CDR3 DNA: TGTGCCAGCAGTGAGTCCAGCGGAGGCTCCTACAATGAGCAGTTCTTC; D gene: .; clone size: once; V gene: TRBV25-1; J gene: TRBJ2-1
CDR3 protein: CASRDSGTIDENIQYF; CDR3 DNA: TGTGCCAGCAGAGATAGCGGCACCATCGATGAAAACATTCAGTACTTC; D gene: .; clone size: .; V gene: TRBV27; J gene: TRBJ2-4
CDR3 protein: CASSQASNYGYTF; CDR3 DNA: TGTGCCAGCAGCCAAGCCTCTAACTATGGCTACACCTTC; D gene: .; clone size: .; V gene: TRBV4-2; J gene: TRBJ1-2
CDR3 protein: CAISDRADQPQHF; CDR3 DNA: TGTGCCATCAGTGACAGGGCCGATCAGCCCCAGCATTTT; D gene: .; clone size: .; V gene: TRBV10-3; J gene: TRBJ1-5
CDR3 protein: CASSEDTIGNTIYF; CDR3 DNA: TGCGCCAGCAGCGAGGACACCATTGGAAACACCATATATTTT; D gene: .; clone size: .; V gene: TRBV5-1; J gene: TRBJ1-3